This T cell receptor beta chain derives from a study of blood T cells in healthy people across ages. Donors were healthy Caucasian individuals from Russia aged roughly 6 to 100. Overall study results and limits: Estimated diversity, derived from one million T cells, was regarded as an underestimate.

Concerning this clonotype: What it recognizes is unknown.

Per the germline V gene, CDR1 is SQVTM and CDR2 is ANQGSEA. The CDR3 covers 13 residues. The J segment lost 8 bases and the V segment lost 6 bases, leaving 9 bases of the junction unmatched. A second roughly 7 to 11 cycle PCR used barcoded and J-beta primers. TCRdb recomputed calls from the 5' RACE reads with MiXCR, one row per CDR3 protein. In the table there are more than 650,000 distinct CDR3 sequences, approximately 21% of which are singletons. This chain links TRBV29-1 with TRBJ2-2; 7 bases are a match to TRBD1. Sequencing was done on a sample of blood. The receptor comes from a man aged 70-80 years in good health. CDR3 sequence (DNA): TGCAGCGTCGCAGACAGGGTATCGGGGGAGCTGTTTTTT. It specifies CSVADRVSGELFF.